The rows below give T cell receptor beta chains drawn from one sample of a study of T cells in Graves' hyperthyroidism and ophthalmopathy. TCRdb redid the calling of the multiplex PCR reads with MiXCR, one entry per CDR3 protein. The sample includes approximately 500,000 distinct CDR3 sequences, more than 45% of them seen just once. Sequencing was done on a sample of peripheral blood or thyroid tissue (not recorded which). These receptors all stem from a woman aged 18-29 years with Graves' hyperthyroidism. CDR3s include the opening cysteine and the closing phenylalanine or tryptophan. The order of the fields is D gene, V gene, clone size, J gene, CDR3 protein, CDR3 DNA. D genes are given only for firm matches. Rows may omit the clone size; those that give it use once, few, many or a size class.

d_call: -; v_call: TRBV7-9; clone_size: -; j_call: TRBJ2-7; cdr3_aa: CASRTGEQYF; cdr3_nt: TGTGCCAGCAGGACGGGTGAGCAGTACTTC
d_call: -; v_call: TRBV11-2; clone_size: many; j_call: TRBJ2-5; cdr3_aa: CASSLGVRDRETQYF; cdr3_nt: TGTGCCAGCAGCTTAGGGGTCAGGGATCGAGAGACCCAGTACTTC
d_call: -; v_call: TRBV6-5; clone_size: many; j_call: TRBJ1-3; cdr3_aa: CASREDSFNSGNTIYF; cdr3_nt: TGTGCCAGCAGAGAGGACAGCTTCAACTCTGGAAACACCATATATTTT
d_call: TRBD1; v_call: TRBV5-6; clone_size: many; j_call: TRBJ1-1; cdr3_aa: CASSIDRGLAFF; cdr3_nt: TGTGCCAGCAGCATTGACAGGGGATTGGCTTTCTTT
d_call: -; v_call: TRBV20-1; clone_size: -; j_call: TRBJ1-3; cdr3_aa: CSARDMSSGNTIYF; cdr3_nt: TGCAGTGCTCGGGACATGAGCTCTGGAAACACCATATATTTT
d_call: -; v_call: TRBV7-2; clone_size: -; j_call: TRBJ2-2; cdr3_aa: CASSRGSSFNTGELFF; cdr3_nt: TGTGCCAGCAGCAGGGGGAGTTCATTTAACACCGGGGAGCTGTTTTTT
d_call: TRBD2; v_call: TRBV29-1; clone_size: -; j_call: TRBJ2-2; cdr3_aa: CSVSGGGRGTGELFF; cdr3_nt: TGCAGCGTTAGTGGTGGCGGGAGAGGGACCGGGGAGCTGTTTTTT
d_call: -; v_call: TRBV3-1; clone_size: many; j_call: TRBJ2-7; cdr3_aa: CASSHTGSASYEQYF; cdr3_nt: TGTGCCAGCAGCCATACAGGGTCTGCCTCCTACGAGCAGTACTTC
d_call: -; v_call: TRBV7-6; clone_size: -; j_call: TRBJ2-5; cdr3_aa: CASSFNRVRETQYF; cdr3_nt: TGTGCCAGCAGCTTTAACAGGGTCCGGGAGACCCAGTACTTC
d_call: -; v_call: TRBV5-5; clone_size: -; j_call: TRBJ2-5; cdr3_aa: CASSVGLGRREAKETQYF; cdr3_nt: TGTGCCAGCAGCGTGGGACTTGGGAGGAGGGAGGCAAAAGAGACCCAGTACTTC
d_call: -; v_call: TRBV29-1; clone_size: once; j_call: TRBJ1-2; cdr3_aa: CSVDVKGYGYTF; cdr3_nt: TGCAGCGTTGACGTTAAGGGGTATGGCTACACCTTC
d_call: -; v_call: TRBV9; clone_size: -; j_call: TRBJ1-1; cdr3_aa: CASSVDLPAFF; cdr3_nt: TGTGCCAGCAGCGTGGACCTCCCAGCTTTCTTT
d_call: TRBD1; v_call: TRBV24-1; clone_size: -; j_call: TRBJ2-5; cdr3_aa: CATSDFGTGMIETQYF; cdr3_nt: TGTGCCACCAGTGATTTTGGGACAGGGATGATTGAGACCCAGTACTTC
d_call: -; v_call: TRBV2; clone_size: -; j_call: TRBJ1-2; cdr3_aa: CASSETGLQYGYTF; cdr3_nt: TGTGCCAGCAGTGAGACAGGCCTTCAGTATGGCTACACCTTC
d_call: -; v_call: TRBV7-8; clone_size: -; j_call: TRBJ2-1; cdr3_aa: CASSLDGLDEQFF; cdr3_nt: TGTGCCAGCAGCTTAGATGGTCTGGATGAGCAGTTCTTC
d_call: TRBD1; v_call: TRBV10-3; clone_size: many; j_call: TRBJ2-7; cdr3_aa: CAIGGRDRGYEQYF; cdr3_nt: TGTGCCATCGGGGGAAGGGACAGGGGTTACGAGCAGTACTTC
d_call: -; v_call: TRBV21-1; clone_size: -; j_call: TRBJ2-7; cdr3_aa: CASSTLVSGSYEQYF; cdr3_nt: TGTGCCAGCAGCACGCTGGTTAGCGGGAGCTACGAGCAGTACTTC
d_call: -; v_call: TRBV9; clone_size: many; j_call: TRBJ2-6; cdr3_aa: CASSPNANVLTF; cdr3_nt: TGTGCCAGCAGCCCCAACGCCAACGTCCTGACTTTC
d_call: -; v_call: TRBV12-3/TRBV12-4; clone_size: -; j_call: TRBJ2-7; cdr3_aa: CASGRRGTVEDYEQYF; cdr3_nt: TGTGCCAGCGGGAGGAGAGGGACCGTCGAAGACTACGAGCAGTACTTC
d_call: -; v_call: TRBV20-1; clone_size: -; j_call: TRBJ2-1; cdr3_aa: CSASLDSEEQFF; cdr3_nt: TGCAGTGCTAGCTTGGACAGTGAAGAGCAGTTCTTC
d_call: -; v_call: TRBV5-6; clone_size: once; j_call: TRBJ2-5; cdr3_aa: CALHQGLRGTQYF; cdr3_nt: TGTGCACTTCACCAGGGACTGCGGGGGACCCAGTACTTC
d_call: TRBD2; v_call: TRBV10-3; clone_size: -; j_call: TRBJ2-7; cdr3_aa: CAISEGTSGAYEQYF; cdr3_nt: TGTGCCATCAGTGAAGGGACTAGCGGGGCGTACGAGCAGTACTTC
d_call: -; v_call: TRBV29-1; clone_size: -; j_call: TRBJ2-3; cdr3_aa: CSVARQGTDTQYF; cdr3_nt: TGCAGCGTTGCTAGGCAGGGCACAGATACGCAGTATTTT
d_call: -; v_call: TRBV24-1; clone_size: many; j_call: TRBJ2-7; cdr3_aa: CATSGAGTDNYEQYF; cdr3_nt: TGTGCCACCAGTGGGGCCGGGACCGACAACTACGAGCAGTACTTC
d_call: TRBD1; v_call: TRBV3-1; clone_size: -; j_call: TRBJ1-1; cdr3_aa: CASSLLSTGGKTEAFF; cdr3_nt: TGTGCCAGCAGCCTCCTATCGACAGGGGGCAAGACTGAAGCTTTCTTT
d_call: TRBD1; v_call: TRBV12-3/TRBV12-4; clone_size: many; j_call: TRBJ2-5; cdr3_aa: CASSLAGQIQETQYF; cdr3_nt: TGTGCCAGCAGTTTAGCGGGACAGATCCAAGAGACCCAGTACTTC
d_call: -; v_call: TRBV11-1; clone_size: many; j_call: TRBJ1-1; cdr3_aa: CASSFGPADEAFF; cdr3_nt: TGTGCCAGCAGCTTCGGGCCAGCTGATGAAGCTTTCTTT